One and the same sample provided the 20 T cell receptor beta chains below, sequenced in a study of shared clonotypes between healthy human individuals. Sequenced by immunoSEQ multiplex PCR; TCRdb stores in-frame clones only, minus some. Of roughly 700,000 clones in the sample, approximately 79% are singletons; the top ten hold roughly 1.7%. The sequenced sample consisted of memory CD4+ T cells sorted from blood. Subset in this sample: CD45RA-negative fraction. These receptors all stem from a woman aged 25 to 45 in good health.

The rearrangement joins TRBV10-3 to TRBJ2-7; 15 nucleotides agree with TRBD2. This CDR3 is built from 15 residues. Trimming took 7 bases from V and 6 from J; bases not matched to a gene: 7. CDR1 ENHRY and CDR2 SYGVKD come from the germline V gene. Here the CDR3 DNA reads TGTGCCATCACCCTGGGACTAGCGGGAGGCTCCGAGCAGTACTTC. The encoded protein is CAITLGLAGGSEQYF.

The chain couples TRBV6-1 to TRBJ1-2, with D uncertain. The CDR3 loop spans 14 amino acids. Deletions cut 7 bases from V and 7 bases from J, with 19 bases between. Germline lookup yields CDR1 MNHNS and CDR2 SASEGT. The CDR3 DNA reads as TGTGCCAGCACCATTGAGGGTGTTGTGGGTGGCTACACCTTC. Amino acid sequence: CASTIEGVVGGYTF.

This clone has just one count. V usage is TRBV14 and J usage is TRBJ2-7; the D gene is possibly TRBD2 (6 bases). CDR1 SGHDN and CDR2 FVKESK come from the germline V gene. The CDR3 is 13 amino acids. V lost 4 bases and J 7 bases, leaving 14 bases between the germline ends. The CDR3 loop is CASSRGTLVEQYF. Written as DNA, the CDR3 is TGTGCCAGCAGCCGCGGGACCCTAGTGGAGCAGTACTTC.

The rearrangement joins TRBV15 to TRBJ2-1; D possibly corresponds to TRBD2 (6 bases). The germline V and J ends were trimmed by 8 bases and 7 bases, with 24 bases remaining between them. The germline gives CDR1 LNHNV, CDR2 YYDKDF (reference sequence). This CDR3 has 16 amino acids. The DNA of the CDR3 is TGTGCCACCCAATCAGTTCGGAACGGGAGAGGGAATGAGCAGTTCTTC. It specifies CATQSVRNGRGNEQFF.

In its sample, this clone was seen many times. The CDR3 coding sequence is TGCGCCAGCAAGTCCGGGACAGGGTTTTCGCGGGAGGGAAGCACCGGGGAGCTGTTTTTT. Translating gives CASKSGTGFSREGSTGELFF. The V gene is TRBV5-1, the J gene TRBJ2-2, with D perhaps matching TRBD1 or TRBD2 (9 bases each). Trimming shortened V by 6 bases and J by 4 bases, and 31 bases separated the two germline ends. The CDR3 consists of 20 residues. Germline assignment: CDR1 SGHRS and CDR2 YFSETQ.

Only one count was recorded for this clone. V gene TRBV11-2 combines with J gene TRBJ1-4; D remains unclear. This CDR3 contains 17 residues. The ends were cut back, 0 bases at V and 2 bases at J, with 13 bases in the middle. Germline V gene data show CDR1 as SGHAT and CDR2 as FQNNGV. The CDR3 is CASSLDLEMATNEKLFF. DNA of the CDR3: TGTGCCAGCAGCTTAGATCTAGAGATGGCGACTAATGAAAAACTGTTTTTT. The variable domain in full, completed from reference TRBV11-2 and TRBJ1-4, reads EAGVAQSPRYKIIEKRQSVAFWCNPISGHATLYWYQQILGQGPKLLIQFQNNGVVDDSQLPKDRFSAERLKGVDSTLKIQPAKLEDSAVYLCASSLDLEMATNEKLFFGSGTQLSVL.

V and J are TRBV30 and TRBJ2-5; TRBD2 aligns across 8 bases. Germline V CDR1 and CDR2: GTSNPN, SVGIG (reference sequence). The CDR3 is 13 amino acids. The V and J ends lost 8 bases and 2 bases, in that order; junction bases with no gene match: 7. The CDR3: CAARGGYQETQYF. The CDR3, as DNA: TGTGCCGCACGCGGGGGGTATCAAGAGACCCAGTACTTC. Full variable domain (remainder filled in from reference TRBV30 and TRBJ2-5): SQTIHQWPATLVQPVGSPLSLECTVEGTSNPNLYWYRQAAGRGLQLLFYSVGIGQISSEVPQNLSASRPQDRQFILSSKKLLLSDSGFYLCAARGGYQETQYFGPGTRLLVL.

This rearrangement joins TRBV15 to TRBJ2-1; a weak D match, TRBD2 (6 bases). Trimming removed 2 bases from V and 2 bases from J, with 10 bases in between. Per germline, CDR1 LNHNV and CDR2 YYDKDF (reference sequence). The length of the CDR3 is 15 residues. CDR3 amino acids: CATSRPTRTYNEQFF. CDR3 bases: TGTGCCACCAGCAGACCGACTAGAACCTACAATGAGCAGTTCTTC.

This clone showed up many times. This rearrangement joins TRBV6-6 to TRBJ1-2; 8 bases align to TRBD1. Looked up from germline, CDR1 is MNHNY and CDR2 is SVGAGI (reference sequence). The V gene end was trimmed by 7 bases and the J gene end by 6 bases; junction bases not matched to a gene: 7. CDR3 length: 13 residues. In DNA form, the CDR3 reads TGTGCCAGCACTTCGGTGACAGGGGATGGCTACACCTTC. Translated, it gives CASTSVTGDGYTF.

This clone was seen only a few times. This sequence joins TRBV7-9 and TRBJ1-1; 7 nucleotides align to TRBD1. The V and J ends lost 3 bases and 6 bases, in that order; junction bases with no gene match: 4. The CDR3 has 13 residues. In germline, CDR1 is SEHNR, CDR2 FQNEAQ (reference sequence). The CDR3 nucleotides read TGTGCCAGCAGCTTCGACAGGGACTCTGAAGCTTTCTTT. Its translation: CASSFDRDSEAFF.

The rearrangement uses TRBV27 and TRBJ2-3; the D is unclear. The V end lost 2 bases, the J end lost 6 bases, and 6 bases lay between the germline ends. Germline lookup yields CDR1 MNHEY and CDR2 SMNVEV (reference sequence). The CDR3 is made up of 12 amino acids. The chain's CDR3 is CASSLAGDTQYF. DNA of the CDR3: TGTGCCAGCAGTTTAGCCGGGGATACGCAGTATTTT.

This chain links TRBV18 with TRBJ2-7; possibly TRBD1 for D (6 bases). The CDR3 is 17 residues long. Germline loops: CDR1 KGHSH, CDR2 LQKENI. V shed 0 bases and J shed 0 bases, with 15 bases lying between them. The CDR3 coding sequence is TGTGCCAGCTCACCACCGGGTCAAGCGGACAGCTCCTACGAGCAGTACTTC. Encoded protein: CASSPPGQADSSYEQYF.

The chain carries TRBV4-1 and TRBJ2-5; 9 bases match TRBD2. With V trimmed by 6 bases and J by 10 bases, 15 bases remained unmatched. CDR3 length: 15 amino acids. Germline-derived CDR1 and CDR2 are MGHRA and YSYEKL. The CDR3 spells CASRPPGVAGEGQYF. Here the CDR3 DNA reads TGCGCCAGCAGGCCGCCCGGAGTAGCGGGAGAAGGCCAGTACTTC.

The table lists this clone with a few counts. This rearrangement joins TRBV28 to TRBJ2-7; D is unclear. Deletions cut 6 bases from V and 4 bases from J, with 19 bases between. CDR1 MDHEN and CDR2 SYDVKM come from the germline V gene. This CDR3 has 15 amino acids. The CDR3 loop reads CASRANLALPYEQYF. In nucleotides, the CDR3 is TGTGCCAGCAGAGCTAACTTGGCCCTGCCATACGAGCAGTACTTC.

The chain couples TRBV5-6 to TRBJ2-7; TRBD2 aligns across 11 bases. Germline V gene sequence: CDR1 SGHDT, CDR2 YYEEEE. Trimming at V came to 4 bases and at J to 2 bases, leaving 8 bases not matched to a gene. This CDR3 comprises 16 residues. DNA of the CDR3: TGTGCCAGCAGCGCGATAACTAGCGGGAGTACCTACGAGCAGTACTTC. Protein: CASSAITSGSTYEQYF.

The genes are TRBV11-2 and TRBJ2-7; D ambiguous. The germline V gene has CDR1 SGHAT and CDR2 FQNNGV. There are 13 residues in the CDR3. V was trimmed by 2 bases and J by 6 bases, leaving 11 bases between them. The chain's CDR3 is CASSLNMAGEQYF. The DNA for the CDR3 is TGTGCCAGCAGCTTAAACATGGCTGGCGAGCAGTACTTC.

Written as DNA, the CDR3 is TGTGCCAGCAGTTCCAAGTATAGCAATCAGCCCCAGCATTTT. Encoded protein: CASSSKYSNQPQHF. The V call is TRBV6-1, the J call TRBJ1-5; no clear D gene. Per the germline V gene, CDR1 is MNHNS and CDR2 is SASEGT. This CDR3 region has 14 residues. The ends were cut back, 5 bases at V and 0 bases at J, with 8 bases in the middle.

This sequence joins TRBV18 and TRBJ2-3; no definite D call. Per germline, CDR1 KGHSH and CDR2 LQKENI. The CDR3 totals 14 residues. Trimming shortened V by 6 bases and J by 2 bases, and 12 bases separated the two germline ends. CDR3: CASSPDRVTDTQYF. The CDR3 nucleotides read TGTGCCAGCTCTCCAGACCGAGTCACAGATACGCAGTATTTT.

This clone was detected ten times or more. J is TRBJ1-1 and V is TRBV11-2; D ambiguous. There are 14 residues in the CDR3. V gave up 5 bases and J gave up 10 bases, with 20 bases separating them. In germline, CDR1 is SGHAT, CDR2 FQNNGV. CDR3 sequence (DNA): TGTGCCAGCAGCCCCTCTCCGGGTAGTAATCGAGCTTTCTTT. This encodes CASSPSPGSNRAFF.

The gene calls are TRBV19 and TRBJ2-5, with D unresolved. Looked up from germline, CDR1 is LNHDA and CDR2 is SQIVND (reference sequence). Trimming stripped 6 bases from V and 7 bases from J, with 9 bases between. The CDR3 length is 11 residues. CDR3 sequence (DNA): TGTGCCAGTAGCAAGAAAGGGACCCAGTACTTC. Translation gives CASSKKGTQYF.